This is a list of T cell receptor beta chains from one sample in a study of CD8 T cells in Susac syndrome. Each CDR3 protein gets one entry after TCRdb re-called the immunoSEQ multiplex PCR reads with MiXCR. In the table there are 100,000 to 150,000 distinct CDR3 sequences, 85% to 95% of which are singletons. Input material: CD8+ T cells from PBMCs. These receptors came from a human donor with multiple sclerosis. CDR3s include the opening cysteine and the closing phenylalanine or tryptophan. Each record gives: CDR3 protein, D gene, V gene. The D gene is left open where the match is weak.

CDR3 protein: CATSDGLAGVYNEQFF
D gene: TRBD2
V gene: TRBV24-1

CDR3 protein: CSARVGRDFVNYGYTF
D gene: -
V gene: TRBV20-1

CDR3 protein: CASSEFRGNEQFF
D gene: -
V gene: TRBV25-1

CDR3 protein: CASSYTGGNEQFF
D gene: TRBD1
V gene: TRBV6-5

CDR3 protein: CASRDRGRGNQPQHF
D gene: TRBD1
V gene: TRBV2

CDR3 protein: CASSLARTSGSYEQYF
D gene: TRBD2
V gene: TRBV5-1

CDR3 protein: CASSVNSGPQRETQYF
D gene: TRBD2
V gene: TRBV9

CDR3 protein: CAWSVGLGANYGYTF
D gene: -
V gene: TRBV30

CDR3 protein: CASSSPLYNEQFF
D gene: -
V gene: TRBV5-1

CDR3 protein: CASSLAVRGHEQYF
D gene: -
V gene: TRBV5-6

CDR3 protein: CASRFDPVQLFF
D gene: -
V gene: TRBV12-3/TRBV12-4

CDR3 protein: CASSLRGGIGETQYF
D gene: TRBD2
V gene: TRBV13

CDR3 protein: CATIPGLAVPSSYEQYF
D gene: TRBD2
V gene: TRBV5-6

CDR3 protein: CAISEGPVEQYF
D gene: -
V gene: TRBV10-3

CDR3 protein: CASSQGAQGDENTEAFF
D gene: TRBD1
V gene: TRBV18

CDR3 protein: CASISGGAQYF
D gene: TRBD2
V gene: TRBV27

CDR3 protein: CATRTGAGYNEQFF
D gene: TRBD1
V gene: TRBV19

CDR3 protein: CSAREGRTYEQYF
D gene: -
V gene: TRBV20-1

CDR3 protein: CASSLWSGSSYEQYF
D gene: -
V gene: TRBV7-9

CDR3 protein: CASRQGGEAFF
D gene: -
V gene: TRBV5-1

CDR3 protein: CASSIGQGGPYEQYF
D gene: TRBD1
V gene: TRBV27

CDR3 protein: CASSPQRTGTGAWANQPQHF
D gene: TRBD1
V gene: TRBV18

CDR3 protein: CASSYSIKNIQYF
D gene: -
V gene: TRBV6-5

CDR3 protein: CSARVSDSSTDTQYF
D gene: -
V gene: TRBV20-1

CDR3 protein: CASSPGNEQFF
D gene: -
V gene: TRBV14

CDR3 protein: CAHAAGRSNEQFF
D gene: -
V gene: TRBV6-1

CDR3 protein: CSARRRGESYEQYF
D gene: TRBD2
V gene: TRBV20-1

CDR3 protein: CATSDSNRGLSINEQFF
D gene: TRBD1
V gene: TRBV24-1

CDR3 protein: CASSSAQLGNLPLLMNTEAFF
D gene: -
V gene: TRBV11-1

CDR3 protein: CASSQPGISNQPQHF
D gene: -
V gene: TRBV4-1

CDR3 protein: CASSPPHLPGTGFGYTF
D gene: TRBD1
V gene: TRBV23-1

CDR3 protein: CASSQDGPGPINTGELFF
D gene: -
V gene: TRBV4-1

CDR3 protein: CASSVDGDSYNEQFF
D gene: -
V gene: TRBV9

CDR3 protein: CASSLAIRQGVRESSYNEQFF
D gene: -
V gene: TRBV5-4

CDR3 protein: CSVEASDSNTEAFF
D gene: -
V gene: TRBV29-1

CDR3 protein: CASSLVVTAPGRSNEKLFF
D gene: -
V gene: TRBV7-6

CDR3 protein: CATSRRDANYGYTF
D gene: -
V gene: TRBV15

CDR3 protein: CASSFYPDWYTF
D gene: -
V gene: TRBV7-9

CDR3 protein: CASTPEDSYEQYF
D gene: -
V gene: TRBV5-1

CDR3 protein: CSARVQMGIQYF
D gene: -
V gene: TRBV20-1

CDR3 protein: CASSLAATSGAPYNEQFF
D gene: TRBD2
V gene: TRBV5-1

CDR3 protein: CASTTGGNQPQHF
D gene: -
V gene: TRBV19

CDR3 protein: CASSEVASGRYNEQFF
D gene: TRBD2
V gene: TRBV2

CDR3 protein: CASSPGHSNTGELFF
D gene: -
V gene: TRBV2

CDR3 protein: CASSPWTSGRNQETQYF
D gene: TRBD2
V gene: TRBV6-1

CDR3 protein: CASSVATRRDTQYF
D gene: -
V gene: TRBV9

CDR3 protein: CASSRGQGEGQPQHF
D gene: TRBD1
V gene: TRBV7-3

CDR3 protein: CASSQGGGYTEAFF
D gene: -
V gene: TRBV4-2

CDR3 protein: CASAPRTVTVDTQYF
D gene: -
V gene: TRBV7-9

CDR3 protein: CASSSSGASGGNEQFF
D gene: TRBD2
V gene: TRBV5-4

CDR3 protein: CASSVVGRSTDTQYF
D gene: -
V gene: TRBV9

CDR3 protein: CASSPSEGNYGYTF
D gene: -
V gene: TRBV4-1

CDR3 protein: CASSGFRDRDALYGYTF
D gene: -
V gene: TRBV9

CDR3 protein: CASSLGGLNTEAFF
D gene: -
V gene: TRBV7-9